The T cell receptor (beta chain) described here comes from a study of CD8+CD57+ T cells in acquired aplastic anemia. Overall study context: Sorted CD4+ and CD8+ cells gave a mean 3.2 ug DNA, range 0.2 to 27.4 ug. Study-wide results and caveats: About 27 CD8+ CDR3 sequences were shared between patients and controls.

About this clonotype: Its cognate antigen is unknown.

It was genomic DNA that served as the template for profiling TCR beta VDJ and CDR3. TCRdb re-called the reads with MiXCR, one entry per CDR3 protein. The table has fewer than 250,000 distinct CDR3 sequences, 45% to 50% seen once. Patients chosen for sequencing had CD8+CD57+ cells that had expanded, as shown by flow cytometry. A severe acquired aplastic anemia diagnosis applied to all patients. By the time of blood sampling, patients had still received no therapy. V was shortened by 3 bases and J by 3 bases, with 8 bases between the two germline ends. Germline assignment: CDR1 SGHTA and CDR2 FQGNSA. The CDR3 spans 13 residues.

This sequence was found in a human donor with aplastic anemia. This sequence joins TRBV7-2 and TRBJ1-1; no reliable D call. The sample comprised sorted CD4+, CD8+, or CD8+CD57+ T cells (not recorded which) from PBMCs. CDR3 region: CASSFGSHTEAFF. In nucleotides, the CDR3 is TGTGCCAGCAGCTTCGGGAGTCACACTGAAGCTTTCTTT. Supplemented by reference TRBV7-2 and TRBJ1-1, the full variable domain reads GAGVSQSPSNKVTEKGKDVELRCDPISGHTALYWYRQSLGQGLEFLIYFQGNSAPDKSGLPSDRFSAERTGGSVSTLTIQRTQQEDSAVYLCASSFGSHTEAFFGQGTRLTVV.